The next 28 T cell receptor beta chains were all read from a single sample in a study of T cells in Graves' hyperthyroidism and ophthalmopathy. Researchers took RNA transcripts and amplified the TCR beta CDR3 regions from them. Using the HTBI primer set, a first-round RT-PCR was run on the TCR CDR3. TCRdb called the multiplex PCR reads again in MiXCR, with one record for every CDR3 protein. In the table there are a few hundred thousand distinct CDR3 sequences, around 16% of which are singletons. Sequenced sample: blood. Source of these receptors: a woman aged 25 to 39 with Graves' ophthalmopathy.

This clonotype was counted ten times or more. V gene TRBV5-1 combines with J gene TRBJ1-1, with unresolved D. Germline V gene data show CDR1 as SGHRS and CDR2 as YFSETQ. V dropped 2 bases and J dropped 11 bases, with 4 bases sitting between them. The CDR3 is made up of 9 amino acids. For the CDR3, the DNA is TGCGCCAGCAGCTTTTACGCTTTCTTT. Translation: CASSFYAFF.

In this sample, this clonotype turned up many times. This rearrangement joins TRBV3-1 to TRBJ1-1, with D tentatively TRBD1 (6 bases). V was cut by 6 bases and J by 1 base, with 12 bases left in between. From germline, CDR1 is LGHDT and CDR2 YNNKEL (reference sequence). This CDR3 contains 14 residues. The CDR3 spells CASRFQGTNTEAFF. CDR3 in DNA: TGTGCCAGCAGGTTCCAGGGGACGAACACTGAAGCTTTCTTT.

As for this clonotype: Being one base from a much bigger clone, this may be a read error. V usage is TRBV7-8 and J usage is TRBJ1-2; D not resolved. Germline V gene data show CDR1 as SGHVS and CDR2 as FQNEAQ. The CDR3 is 14 amino acids. The CDR3 nucleotides are TGTACCAGCAGCTTATTGGAACCGCTCTATGGCTACACCTTC. This gives the protein CTSSLLEPLYGYTF.

This clonotype was found many times. This chain joins TRBV11-2 and TRBJ2-3; D gene unclear. The CDR3 has 11 residues. Germline values: CDR1 SGHAT, CDR2 FQNNGV. Trimming stripped 8 bases from V and 2 bases from J, with 5 bases between. In DNA form, the CDR3 reads TGTGCCAGCGGCATCACAGATACGCAGTATTTT. Protein: CASGITDTQYF.

This clonotype was detected ten times or more. Written as DNA, the CDR3 is TGTGCCAGCTCACCGGCCCAGGGGGACTATGGCTACACCTTC. This translates into CASSPAQGDYGYTF. The chain joins TRBV18 to TRBJ1-2, with 7 bases identical to TRBD1. Losses at the gene ends were 3 bases for V and 3 bases for J; bases not matched to a gene: 4. This CDR3 spans 14 amino acids. In germline, CDR1 is KGHSH, CDR2 LQKENI.

This clonotype was detected ten times or more. The chain is built from TRBV12-3 or TRBV12-4 and TRBJ1-5, with 7 nucleotides matching TRBD1. V was pared by 5 bases and J by 4 bases, with 5 bases of the junction left unmatched. This CDR3 has 14 amino acids. CDR3 loop: CASSRGQMNQPQHF. The CDR3 nucleotides are TGTGCCAGCAGTAGGGGACAGATGAATCAGCCCCAGCATTTT.

In its sample, this clonotype was seen a few times. The CDR3 region has the DNA TGCGCCAGCAGCTCCGGACTAGCGGGAGGGCCAATTAGCGGGGAGCTGTTTTTT. This translates into CASSSGLAGGPISGELFF. The V and J genes are TRBV5-1 and TRBJ2-2; TRBD2 matches 15 bases. The CDR3 is made up of 18 amino acids. The V gene end was trimmed by 3 bases and the J gene end by 7 bases; junction bases not matched to a gene: 10. Germline V lookup: CDR1 SGHRS, CDR2 YFSETQ.

This clonotype has ten or more counts. The chain couples TRBV20-1 to TRBJ1-5; D is perhaps TRBD1 (6 bases). The CDR3 runs to 15 residues. The germline V gene encodes CDR1 DFQATT and CDR2 SNEGSKA (reference sequence). Trimming took off 3 bases at V and 0 bases at J, with 12 bases between the two ends. The CDR3 DNA sequence: TGCAGTGCTAGTGGGGGGGCGCGTAGCAATCAGCCCCAGCATTTT. It specifies CSASGGARSNQPQHF.

V gene TRBV4-3 combines with J gene TRBJ2-5; D not resolved. This CDR3 is built from 15 residues. Per the germline V gene, CDR1 is LGHNA and CDR2 is YSLEER. Trimming removed 0 bases from V and 2 bases from J, with 10 bases in between. Here the CDR3 reads CASSQDTTVQETQYF. CDR3 sequence (DNA): TGCGCCAGCAGCCAAGATACAACGGTTCAAGAGACCCAGTACTTC.

This clonotype occurred many times. The V gene is TRBV6-2 or TRBV6-3, the J gene TRBJ2-7, with 10 bases matching TRBD2. The ends lost 5 bases at V and 2 bases at J; junction bases unmatched: 9. Germline V gene data show CDR1 as MNHEY and CDR2 as SVGEGT. The CDR3 runs 16 residues. The CDR3 DNA is TGTGCCAGCAGTACCTCGACTAGCGGGCGCCCCTACGAGCAGTACTTC. Its translation is CASSTSTSGRPYEQYF.

This clonotype was recorded many times. The chain is built from TRBV7-2 and TRBJ1-1; possibly TRBD1 for D (5 bases). This CDR3 contains 19 residues. V gave up 1 base and J gave up 1 base, with 22 bases separating them. Germline CDR1 is SGHTA and CDR2 is FQGNSA. CDR3 sequence: CASSLGLWFSGRENTEAFF. DNA for the CDR3: TGTGCCAGCAGCTTAGGTTTGTGGTTTAGTGGCAGGGAGAACACTGAAGCTTTCTTT. Supplemented by reference TRBV7-2 and TRBJ1-1, the full variable domain reads GAGVSQSPSNKVTEKGKDVELRCDPISGHTALYWYRQSLGQGLEFLIYFQGNSAPDKSGLPSDRFSAERTGGSVSTLTIQRTQQEDSAVYLCASSLGLWFSGRENTEAFFGQGTRLTVV.

In this sample, this clonotype turned up many times. V gene TRBV30 combines with J gene TRBJ1-1, with D maybe TRBD1 (6 bases). V lost 5 bases and J 4 bases, leaving 17 bases between the germline ends. CDR3 length: 14 amino acids. In germline, CDR1 is GTSNPN, CDR2 SVGIG (reference sequence). CDR3 sequence reads: CAWEDTGKGTEAFF. The CDR3 DNA is TGTGCCTGGGAAGACACAGGGAAGGGCACTGAAGCTTTCTTT.

This clonotype was recorded many times. The chain has TRBV2 and TRBJ1-4, with 8 positions matching TRBD1. The germline V gene encodes CDR1 SNHLY and CDR2 FYNNEI. The CDR3 is 14 amino acids. V shed 5 bases, J shed 7 bases, and the junction held 6 bases outside the gene matches. CDR3 DNA sequence: TGTGCCAGCAGTCCGGGACAGGCAACTGAAAAACTGTTTTTT. Its translation: CASSPGQATEKLFF.

This chain links TRBV20-1 with TRBJ1-5, with 7 bases lining up with TRBD1. Per germline, CDR1 DFQATT and CDR2 SNEGSKA (reference sequence). The CDR3 is made up of 14 amino acids. The J segment lost 4 bases and the V segment lost 4 bases, leaving 7 bases of the junction unmatched. The CDR3 spells CSAMRDSRNQPQHF. The CDR3 bases are TGCAGTGCTATGAGGGACAGCAGGAATCAGCCCCAGCATTTT.

A few counts support this clonotype. V and J are TRBV20-1 and TRBJ1-2; perhaps TRBD1 as D (6 bases). V dropped 6 bases and J dropped 4 bases, with 18 bases sitting between them. Germline V lookup: CDR1 DFQATT, CDR2 SNEGSKA (reference sequence). CDR3 length equals 14 residues. The CDR3 sequence is CSAALIGDIYGYTF. CDR3 in DNA: TGCAGTGCCGCCTTAATAGGGGACATCTATGGCTACACCTTC.

This clonotype was found many times. The V call is TRBV5-6, the J call TRBJ1-1; D is undetermined. CDR1 SGHDT and CDR2 YYEEEE come from the germline V gene. Between the trimmed V and J ends, which lost 1 base and 1 base, there was a span of 11 bases. The CDR3 is 15 residues long. The CDR3, as DNA: TGTGCCAGCAGCTTGCTTGCACAGAGGAACACTGAAGCTTTCTTT. Its translation: CASSLLAQRNTEAFF.

There are many counts of this clonotype. The chain has TRBV28 and TRBJ2-5; TRBD1 aligns across 7 bases. The CDR3 spans 15 residues. The germline V gene has CDR1 MDHEN and CDR2 SYDVKM. The junction had 5 bases not matched to a gene; V was cut back by 3 bases and J by 1 base. The CDR3 sequence: CASSFDRDLQETQYF. CDR3 in DNA: TGTGCCAGCAGTTTCGACAGGGACCTCCAAGAGACCCAGTACTTC.

This clonotype was observed many times. This chain joins TRBV27 and TRBJ1-1, with D perhaps matching TRBD1 (5 bases). V gave up 6 bases and J gave up 6 bases, with 14 bases separating them. The CDR3 contains 13 residues. The germline CDR1 and CDR2 sequences are MNHEY and SMNVEV (reference sequence). The chain's CDR3 is CASRQAGSAEAFF. Here the CDR3 DNA reads TGTGCCAGCAGACAGGCCGGCAGCGCTGAAGCTTTCTTT.

This clonotype showed up many times. The chain uses TRBV18 and TRBJ1-1; D call uncertain. V lost 6 bases, J lost 1 base, and 9 bases lay in between. The CDR3 totals 13 residues. Germline V gene sequence: CDR1 KGHSH, CDR2 LQKENI. The CDR3 spells CASSSSENTEAFF. CDR3 sequence (DNA): TGTGCCAGCTCCTCTTCGGAGAACACTGAAGCTTTCTTT.

The table lists this clonotype with many counts. The chain links TRBV5-1 to TRBJ2-7; a possible D gene is TRBD1 (6 bases). CDR3 length equals 13 residues. Per the germline V gene, CDR1 is SGHRS and CDR2 is YFSETQ. V was pared by 2 bases and J by 3 bases, with 9 bases between. CDR3 coding DNA: TGCGCCAGCAGCTTTTCACAGGGCTACGAGCAGTACTTC. Amino acids: CASSFSQGYEQYF.

This clonotype came up many times. The chain employs TRBV5-6 and TRBJ2-3; D unresolved. CDR1 and CDR2 from the germline V gene are SGHDT and YYEEEE. This CDR3 spans 11 amino acids. V was trimmed by 4 bases and J by 8 bases, leaving 8 bases between them. Written as DNA, the CDR3 is TGTGCCAGCAGCCTGCTGAGTACGCAGTATTTT. It specifies CASSLLSTQYF.

Ten or more counts support this clonotype. The rearrangement links TRBV2 to TRBJ2-2; D is possibly TRBD1 or TRBD2 (5 bases each). Deletions cut 3 bases from V and 3 bases from J, with 14 bases between. This CDR3 is built from 16 residues. The germline V gene encodes CDR1 SNHLY and CDR2 FYNNEI. The CDR3 here is CASSDLGDRHTGELFF. For the CDR3, the DNA is TGTGCCAGCAGTGATCTCGGGGACCGACACACCGGGGAGCTGTTTTTT.

This clonotype was seen at least ten times. As DNA, the CDR3 is TGCGCCAGCAGCTTGGGACAGGGGAAAGATACGCAGTATTTT. Its translation: CASSLGQGKDTQYF. The chain carries TRBV5-1 and TRBJ2-3; TRBD1 agrees at 8 bases. The V and J ends lost 0 bases and 5 bases, in that order; junction bases with no gene match: 2. This CDR3 spans 14 amino acids. Germline V gene lookup returns CDR1 SGHRS and CDR2 YFSETQ.

The V gene is TRBV7-9, the J gene TRBJ2-7; 7 nucleotides align to TRBD1. V lost 6 bases, J lost 0 bases, and 14 bases stayed unmatched. This CDR3 has 17 amino acids. From germline, CDR1 is SEHNR and CDR2 FQNEAQ (reference sequence). The CDR3 nucleotides are TGTGCCAGCAGGCCCTTGCCTCGACAGGGTAGCTCCTACGAGCAGTACTTC. Its translation: CASRPLPRQGSSYEQYF.

This clonotype was counted between two and nine times. This sequence joins TRBV15 and TRBJ2-7; maybe TRBD1 (5 bases). Germline V gene sequence: CDR1 LNHNV, CDR2 YYDKDF (reference sequence). The CDR3 is made up of 16 amino acids. Trimming cost V 0 bases and J 2 bases, with 14 bases left between them. The CDR3 coding sequence is TGTGCCACCAGCAGAGATTTTTACAGGATACCCTACGAGCAGTACTTC. It specifies CATSRDFYRIPYEQYF.

The chain is built from TRBV6-2 or TRBV6-3 and TRBJ2-2; TRBD2 agrees at 14 bases. This CDR3 spans 19 amino acids. With V trimmed by 4 bases and J by 0 bases, 7 bases remained unmatched. The V gene's germline CDR1 is MNHEY and CDR2 SVGEGT. The CDR3 region has the DNA TGTGCCAGCAGTTCCACCGGGACTAGCGGGAGCCCGAACACCGGGGAGCTGTTTTTT. Translation: CASSSTGTSGSPNTGELFF.

The chain recombines TRBV19 with TRBJ2-3, with a weak D call TRBD1 (6 bases). The CDR3 spans 15 residues. Germline-derived CDR1 and CDR2 are LNHDA and SQIVND (reference sequence). V was pared by 8 bases and J by 0 bases, with 15 bases between. The CDR3 loop is CASSPGQTSTDTQYF. The CDR3 coding sequence is TGTGCCAGTTCCCCCGGACAGACTAGCACAGATACGCAGTATTTT.

The chain uses TRBV7-2 and TRBJ2-1, with D uncertain. Per germline, CDR1 SGHTA and CDR2 FQGNSA. V lost 5 bases and J 9 bases, leaving 17 bases between the germline ends. The CDR3 sequence is 14 residues long. The CDR3 here is CASSHAPDLGEQFF. The CDR3 region has the DNA TGTGCCAGCAGCCACGCCCCCGACCTGGGTGAGCAGTTCTTC. Drawing the rest from reference TRBV7-2 and TRBJ2-1, the complete variable domain is GAGVSQSPSNKVTEKGKDVELRCDPISGHTALYWYRQSLGQGLEFLIYFQGNSAPDKSGLPSDRFSAERTGGSVSTLTIQRTQQEDSAVYLCASSHAPDLGEQFFGPGTRLTVL.